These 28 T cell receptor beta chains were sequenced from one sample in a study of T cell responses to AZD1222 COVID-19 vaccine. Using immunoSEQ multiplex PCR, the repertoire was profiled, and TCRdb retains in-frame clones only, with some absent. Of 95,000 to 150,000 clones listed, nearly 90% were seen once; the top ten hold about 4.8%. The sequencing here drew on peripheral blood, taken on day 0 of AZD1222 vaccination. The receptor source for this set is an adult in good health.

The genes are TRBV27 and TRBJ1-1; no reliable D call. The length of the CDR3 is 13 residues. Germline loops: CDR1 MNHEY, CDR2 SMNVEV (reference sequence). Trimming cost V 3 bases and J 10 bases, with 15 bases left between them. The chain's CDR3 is CASSLGSKGRAFF. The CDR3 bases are TGTGCCAGCAGTTTGGGAAGCAAAGGGCGAGCTTTCTTT.

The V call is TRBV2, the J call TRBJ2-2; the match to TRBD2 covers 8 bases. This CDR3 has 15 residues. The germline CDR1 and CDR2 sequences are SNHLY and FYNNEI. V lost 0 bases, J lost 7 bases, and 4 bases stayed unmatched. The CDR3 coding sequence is TGTGCCAGCAGTGAAGCGGCGGGGGGCCGCGGGGAGCTGTTTTTT. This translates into CASSEAAGGRGELFF.

CDR3 region: CSVVVVAKNIQYF. In DNA, the CDR3 is TGCAGCGTTGTAGTGGTTGCCAAAAACATTCAGTACTTC. J is TRBJ2-4 and V is TRBV29-1, with D uncertain. From germline, CDR1 is SQVTM and CDR2 ANQGSEA. The CDR3 runs 13 residues. V gave up 4 bases and J gave up 1 base, with 8 bases separating them.

In DNA, the CDR3 is TGCAGCGTTGTTTTTGGCTCTGAAGCTTTCTTT. It codes for CSVVFGSEAFF. The rearrangement uses TRBV29-1 and TRBJ1-1; D unclear. Germline loops: CDR1 SQVTM, CDR2 ANQGSEA. V shed 4 bases and J shed 6 bases, with 9 bases lying between them. The CDR3 runs to 11 residues.

CDR3 bases: TGTGCCAGCAGCGCACAAGTATCCTCTGGAAACACCATATATTTT. Amino acids: CASSAQVSSGNTIYF. The chain links TRBV7-8 to TRBJ1-3; D remains ambiguous. Germline assignment: CDR1 SGHVS and CDR2 FQNEAQ. V dropped 5 bases and J dropped 0 bases, with 11 bases sitting between them. CDR3 length: 15 residues.

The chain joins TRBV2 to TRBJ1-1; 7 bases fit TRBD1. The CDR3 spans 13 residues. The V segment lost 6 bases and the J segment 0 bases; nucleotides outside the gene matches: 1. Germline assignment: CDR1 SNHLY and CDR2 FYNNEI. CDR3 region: CASRQGLNTEAFF. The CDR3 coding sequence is TGTGCCAGCAGACAGGGGTTGAACACTGAAGCTTTCTTT.

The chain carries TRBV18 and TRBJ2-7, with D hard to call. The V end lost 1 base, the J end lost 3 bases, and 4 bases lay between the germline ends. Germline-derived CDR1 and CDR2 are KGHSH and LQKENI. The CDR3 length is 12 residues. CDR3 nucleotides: TGTGCCAGCTCACCACGGGGCTACGAGCAGTACTTC. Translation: CASSPRGYEQYF.

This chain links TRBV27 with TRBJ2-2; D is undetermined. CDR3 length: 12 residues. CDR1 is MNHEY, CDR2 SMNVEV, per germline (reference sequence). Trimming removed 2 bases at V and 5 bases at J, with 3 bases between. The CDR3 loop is CASSLTTGELFF. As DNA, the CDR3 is TGTGCCAGCAGTTTAACTACCGGGGAGCTGTTTTTT.

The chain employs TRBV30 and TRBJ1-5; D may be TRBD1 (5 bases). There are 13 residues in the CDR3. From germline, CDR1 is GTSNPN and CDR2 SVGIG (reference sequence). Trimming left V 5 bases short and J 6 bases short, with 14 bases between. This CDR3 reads CAWEGQGGQPQHF. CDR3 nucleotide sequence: TGTGCCTGGGAGGGTCAGGGCGGTCAGCCCCAGCATTTT.

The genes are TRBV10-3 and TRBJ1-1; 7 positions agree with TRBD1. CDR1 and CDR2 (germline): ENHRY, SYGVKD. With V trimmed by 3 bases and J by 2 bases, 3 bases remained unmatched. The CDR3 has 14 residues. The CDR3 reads CAISERGPNTEAFF. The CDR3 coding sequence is TGTGCCATCAGTGAAAGGGGGCCTAACACTGAAGCTTTCTTT.

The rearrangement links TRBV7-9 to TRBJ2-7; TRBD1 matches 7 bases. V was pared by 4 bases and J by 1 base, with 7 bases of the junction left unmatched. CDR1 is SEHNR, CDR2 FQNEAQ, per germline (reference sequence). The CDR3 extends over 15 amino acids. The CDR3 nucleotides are TGTGCCAGCAGCTCCCGGGACAGCACGTCCTACGAGCAGTACTTC. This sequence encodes CASSSRDSTSYEQYF.

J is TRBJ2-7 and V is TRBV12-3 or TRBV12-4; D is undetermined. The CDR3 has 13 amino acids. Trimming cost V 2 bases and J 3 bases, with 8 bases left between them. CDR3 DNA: TGTGCCAGCAGTTTAAGCCGGAACTACGAGCAGTACTTC. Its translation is CASSLSRNYEQYF.

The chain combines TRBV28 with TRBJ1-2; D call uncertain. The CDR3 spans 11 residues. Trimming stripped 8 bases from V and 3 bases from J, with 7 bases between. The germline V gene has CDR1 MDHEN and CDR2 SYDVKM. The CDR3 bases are TGTGCCAGCCGGACGGACTATGGCTACACCTTC. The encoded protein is CASRTDYGYTF.

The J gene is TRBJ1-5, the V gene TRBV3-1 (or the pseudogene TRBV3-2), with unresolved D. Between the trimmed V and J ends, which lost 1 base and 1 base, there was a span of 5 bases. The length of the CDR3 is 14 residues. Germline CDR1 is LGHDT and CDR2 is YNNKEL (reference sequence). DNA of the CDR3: TGTGCCAGCAGCCAAGCAGACAGCAATCAGCCCCAGCATTTT. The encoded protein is CASSQADSNQPQHF.

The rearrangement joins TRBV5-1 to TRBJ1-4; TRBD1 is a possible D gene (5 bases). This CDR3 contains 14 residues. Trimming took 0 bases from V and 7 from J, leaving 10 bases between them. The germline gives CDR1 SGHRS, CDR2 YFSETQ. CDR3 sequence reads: CASSLDWGGEKLFF. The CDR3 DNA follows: TGCGCCAGCAGCTTGGACTGGGGGGGTGAAAAACTGTTTTTT.

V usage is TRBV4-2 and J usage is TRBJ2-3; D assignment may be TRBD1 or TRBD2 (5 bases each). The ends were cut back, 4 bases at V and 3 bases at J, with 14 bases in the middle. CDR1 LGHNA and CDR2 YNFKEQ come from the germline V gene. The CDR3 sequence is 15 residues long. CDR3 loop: CASSPTGPRTDTQYF. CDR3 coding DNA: TGTGCCAGCAGCCCAACGGGGCCGAGGACAGATACGCAGTATTTT.

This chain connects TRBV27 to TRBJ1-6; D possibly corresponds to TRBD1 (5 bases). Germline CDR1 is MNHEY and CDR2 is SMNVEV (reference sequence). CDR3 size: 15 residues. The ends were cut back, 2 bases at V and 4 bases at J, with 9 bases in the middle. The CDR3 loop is CASSLGAAYNSPLHF. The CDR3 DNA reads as TGTGCCAGCAGTTTAGGGGCAGCTTATAATTCACCCCTCCACTTT.

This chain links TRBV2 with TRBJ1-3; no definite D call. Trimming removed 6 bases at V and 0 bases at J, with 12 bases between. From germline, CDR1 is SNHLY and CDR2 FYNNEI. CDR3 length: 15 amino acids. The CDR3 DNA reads TGTGCCAGCAGAGAACAGCTATCCTCTGGAAACACCATATATTTT. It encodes CASREQLSSGNTIYF.

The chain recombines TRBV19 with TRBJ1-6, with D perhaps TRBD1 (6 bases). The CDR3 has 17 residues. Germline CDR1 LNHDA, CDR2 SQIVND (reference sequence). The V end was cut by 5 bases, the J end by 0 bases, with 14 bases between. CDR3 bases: TGTGCCAGTAGTCATACAGGGCATGGCTCCTATAATTCACCCCTCCACTTT. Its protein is CASSHTGHGSYNSPLHF.

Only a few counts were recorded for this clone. CDR3 protein: CASSLGLDGQGAGDTQYF. CDR3 in DNA: TGCGCCAGCAGCTTGGGGCTCGACGGACAGGGGGCAGGAGATACGCAGTATTTT. The chain employs TRBV5-1 and TRBJ2-3, with 11 bases aligning to TRBD1. The V gene's germline CDR1 is SGHRS and CDR2 YFSETQ. The CDR3 totals 18 residues. Trimming at V came to 0 bases and at J to 5 bases, leaving 11 bases not matched to a gene. Complete variable domain (other parts from reference TRBV5-1 and TRBJ2-3): KAGVTQTPRYLIKTRGQQVTLSCSPISGHRSVSWYQQTPGQGLQFLFEYFSETQRNKGNFPGRFSGRQFSNSRSEMNVSTLELGDSALYLCASSLGLDGQGAGDTQYFGPGTRLTVL.

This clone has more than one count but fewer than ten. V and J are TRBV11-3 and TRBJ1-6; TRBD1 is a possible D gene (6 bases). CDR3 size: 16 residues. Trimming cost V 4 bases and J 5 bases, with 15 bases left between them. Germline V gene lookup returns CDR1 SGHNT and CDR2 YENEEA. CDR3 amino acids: CASSCHPTGDNSPLHF. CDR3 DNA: TGTGCCAGCAGCTGCCACCCGACAGGCGATAATTCACCCCTCCACTTT.

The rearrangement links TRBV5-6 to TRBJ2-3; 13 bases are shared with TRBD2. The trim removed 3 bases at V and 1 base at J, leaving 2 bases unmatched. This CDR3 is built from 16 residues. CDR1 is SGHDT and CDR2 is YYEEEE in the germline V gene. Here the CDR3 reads CASSWGTSGGTDTQYF. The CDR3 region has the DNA TGTGCCAGCAGCTGGGGGACTAGCGGGGGCACAGATACGCAGTATTTT.

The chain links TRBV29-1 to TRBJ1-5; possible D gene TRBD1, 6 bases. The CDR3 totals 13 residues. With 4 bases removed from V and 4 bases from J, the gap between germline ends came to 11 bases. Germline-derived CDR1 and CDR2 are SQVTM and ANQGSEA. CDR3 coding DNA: TGCAGCGTTGGAGGGACACGGAATCAGCCCCAGCATTTT. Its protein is CSVGGTRNQPQHF.

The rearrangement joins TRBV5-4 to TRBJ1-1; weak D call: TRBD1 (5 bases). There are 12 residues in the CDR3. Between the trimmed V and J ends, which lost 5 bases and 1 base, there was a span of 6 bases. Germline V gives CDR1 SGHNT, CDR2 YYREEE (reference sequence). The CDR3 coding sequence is TGTGCCAGCAGTACAGGGAACACTGAAGCTTTCTTT. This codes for CASSTGNTEAFF.

The CDR3 protein is CAIGGVSNEKLFF. DNA of the CDR3: TGTGCCATTGGGGGGGTGTCTAATGAAAAACTGTTTTTT. V is TRBV6-5 and J is TRBJ1-4; TRBD1 is a possible D gene (5 bases). The length of the CDR3 is 13 residues. Germline V gene lookup returns CDR1 MNHEY and CDR2 SVGAGI. V was clipped by 10 bases and J by 3 bases, with 12 bases between them.

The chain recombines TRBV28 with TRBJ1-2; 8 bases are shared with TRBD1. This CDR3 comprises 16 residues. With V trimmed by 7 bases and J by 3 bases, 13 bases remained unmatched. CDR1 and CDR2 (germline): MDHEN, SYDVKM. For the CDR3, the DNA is TGTGCCAGCACCCCGGGACAGGACAATTACCACTATGGCTACACCTTC. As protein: CASTPGQDNYHYGYTF.

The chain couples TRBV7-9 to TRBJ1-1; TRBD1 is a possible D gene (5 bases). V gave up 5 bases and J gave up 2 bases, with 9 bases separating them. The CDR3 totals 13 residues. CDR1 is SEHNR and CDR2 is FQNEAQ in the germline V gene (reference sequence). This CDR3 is CASSRGENTEAFF. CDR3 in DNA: TGTGCCAGCAGCCGGGGGGAAAACACTGAAGCTTTCTTT.

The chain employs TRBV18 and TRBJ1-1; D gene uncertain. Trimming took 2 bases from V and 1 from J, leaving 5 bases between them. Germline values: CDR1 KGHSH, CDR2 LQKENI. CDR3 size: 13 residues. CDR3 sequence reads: CASSPDTNTEAFF. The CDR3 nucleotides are TGTGCCAGCTCACCAGATACGAACACTGAAGCTTTCTTT.